The 15 T cell receptor beta chains reported below all come from one sample, sequenced in a study of blood T cell repertoires in COVID-19. Sequenced by immunoSEQ multiplex PCR; TCRdb stores in-frame clones only, minus some. The sample includes about 150,000 clones, more than 75% of them seen just once. Sequencing was done on a sample of peripheral blood. The origin of the receptors is a man between 70 and 80 years old with acute or convalescent COVID-19.

This chain links TRBV9 with TRBJ2-2, with 9 positions matching TRBD2. The germline V gene encodes CDR1 SGDLS and CDR2 YYNGEE. V shed 0 bases and J 6 bases; nucleotides not matched to a gene: 12. The CDR3 length is 18 residues. CDR3 DNA: TGTGCCAGCAGCGTAGAAGGGGGTGTGGTAGCGGGAGCCGGGGAGCTGTTTTTT. It specifies CASSVEGGVVAGAGELFF.

This chain joins TRBV12-3 or TRBV12-4 and TRBJ2-1; 9 bases map to TRBD2. The length of the CDR3 is 13 residues. V dropped 4 bases and J dropped 8; count of bases not matched to a gene: 3. CDR3 sequence reads: CASSSLAGDEQFF. CDR3 bases: TGTGCCAGCAGTTCCTTAGCGGGGGATGAGCAGTTCTTC.

A single count supports this clone. In nucleotides, the CDR3 is TGCGCCAGCAGCACTCCCGGGACAGGGAGCAATACGCAGTATTTT. As protein: CASSTPGTGSNTQYF. The chain uses TRBV5-1 and TRBJ2-3; 9 bases agree with TRBD1. The junction had 10 bases not matched to a gene; V was cut back by 4 bases and J by 7 bases. CDR3 length: 15 amino acids. Per germline, CDR1 SGHRS and CDR2 YFSETQ.

The chain links TRBV7-9 to TRBJ2-1; 10 nucleotides agree with TRBD2. Germline V gene lookup returns CDR1 SEHNR and CDR2 FQNEAQ (reference sequence). V lost 5 bases and J lost 3; bases outside the gene matches: 7. The CDR3 extends over 16 amino acids. CDR3 nucleotides: TGTGCCAGCAGCGCCTCGACTAGCGGGCTCTACAATGAGCAGTTCTTC. Its translation is CASSASTSGLYNEQFF.

The genes are TRBV5-1 and TRBJ1-6, with D possibly being TRBD1 (5 bases). The CDR3 sequence is 17 residues long. Germline-derived CDR1 and CDR2 are SGHRS and YFSETQ. With 4 bases removed from V and 0 bases from J, the gap between germline ends came to 14 bases. The CDR3 DNA reads as TGCGCCAGCAGCCCCAGGACACAGAGCTCCTATAATTCACCCCTCCACTTT. Protein sequence: CASSPRTQSSYNSPLHF.

The chain employs TRBV5-1 and TRBJ2-1; 7 bases align to TRBD1. The length of the CDR3 is 15 residues. Per the germline V gene, CDR1 is SGHRS and CDR2 is YFSETQ. Trimming at V came to 6 bases and at J to 0 bases, leaving 6 bases not matched to a gene. The CDR3 protein is CASNPGGTSYNEQFF. The CDR3 nucleotides read TGCGCCAGCAACCCAGGGGGAACCTCCTACAATGAGCAGTTCTTC.

A single count supports this clone. The rearrangement links TRBV28 to TRBJ2-1; D might be TRBD2 (5 bases). This CDR3 has 15 residues. CDR1 and CDR2 from the germline V gene are MDHEN and SYDVKM. V lost 3 bases and J lost 3, with 12 bases in between. Written as DNA, the CDR3 is TGTGCCAGCAGTTTCCCCGGGAAAGGCTACAATGAGCAGTTCTTC. Its translation is CASSFPGKGYNEQFF.

The chain combines TRBV19 with TRBJ2-1; D remains ambiguous. V was shortened by 4 bases and J by 4 bases, with 8 bases between the two germline ends. CDR3 size: 13 residues. Germline lookup yields CDR1 LNHDA and CDR2 SQIVND (reference sequence). CDR3 in amino acids: CASSTILYNEQFF. CDR3 DNA: TGTGCCAGTAGTACCATTCTATACAATGAGCAGTTCTTC. Full variable domain (rest looked up from reference TRBV19 and TRBJ2-1): DGGITQSPKYLFRKEGQNVTLSCEQNLNHDAMYWYRQDPGQGLRLIYYSQIVNDFQKGDIAEGYSVSREKKESFPLTVTSAQKNPTAFYLCASSTILYNEQFFGPGTRLTVL.

The chain carries TRBV18 and TRBJ2-1; TRBD1 matches 7 bases. This CDR3 is 14 amino acids long. With V trimmed by 6 bases and J by 8 bases, 10 bases remained unmatched. Germline CDR1 and CDR2: KGHSH and LQKENI. The CDR3 bases are TGTGCCAGCTCCCAGAACAGGGGCAGCGATGAGCAGTTCTTC. Protein: CASSQNRGSDEQFF. Filled out from reference TRBV18 and TRBJ2-1, the complete variable domain reads NAGVMQNPRHLVRRRGQEARLRCSPMKGHSHVYWYRQLPEEGLKFMVYLQKENIIDESGMPKERFSAEFPKEGPSILRIQQVVRGDSAAYFCASSQNRGSDEQFFGPGTRLTVL.

The chain uses TRBV28 and TRBJ2-3; weak D call: TRBD2 (5 bases). The CDR3 extends over 24 amino acids. V was cut by 6 bases and J by 4 bases, with 44 bases left in between. Germline assignment: CDR1 MDHEN and CDR2 SYDVKM. This CDR3 is CASSPVVGRKPKIGEYFPADTQYF. The CDR3 DNA follows: TGTGCCAGCAGCCCCGTTGTCGGCAGGAAACCCAAAATCGGGGAGTACTTTCCAGCAGATACGCAGTATTTT.

This clone came up a few times. The chain combines TRBV7-8 with TRBJ2-5; 11 nucleotides line up with TRBD2. There are 16 residues in the CDR3. The germline gives CDR1 SGHVS, CDR2 FQNEAQ. J lost 5 bases, V lost 5 bases, and 10 bases had no gene match. This CDR3 is CASSPVVAGGPETQYF. The CDR3 nucleotides read TGTGCCAGCAGCCCAGTTGTAGCGGGGGGGCCCGAGACCCAGTACTTC. Variable domain in full (rest from reference TRBV7-8 and TRBJ2-5): GAGVSQSPRYKVAKRGQDVALRCDPISGHVSLFWYQQALGQGPEFLTYFQNEAQLDKSGLPSDRFFAERPEGSVSTLKIQRTQQEDSAVYLCASSPVVAGGPETQYFGPGTRLLVL.

This chain uses TRBV28 with TRBJ1-2; tentatively, D is TRBD1 (6 bases). The CDR3 has 13 residues. The germline CDR1 and CDR2 sequences are MDHEN and SYDVKM. V lost 7 bases and J lost 8, with 17 bases in between. The CDR3 here is CASTSQGRLGYTF. CDR3 DNA sequence: TGTGCCAGCACGTCGCAGGGGAGATTGGGCTACACCTTC.

V is TRBV19 and J is TRBJ2-3; 7 nucleotides align to TRBD2. CDR1 is LNHDA, CDR2 SQIVND, per germline (reference sequence). There are 14 residues in the CDR3. Trimming at V came to 8 bases and at J to 2 bases, leaving 7 bases not matched to a gene. The CDR3 sequence: CASSIAGNTDTQYF. The CDR3 DNA reads TGTGCCAGTTCTATAGCGGGTAACACAGATACGCAGTATTTT.

This clone was seen a handful of times. This chain uses TRBV7-9 with TRBJ2-1, with 7 nucleotides matching TRBD1. The CDR3 totals 14 residues. J was trimmed by 8 bases and V by 0 bases; bases with no gene match: 4. CDR1 and CDR2 from the germline V gene are SEHNR and FQNEAQ (reference sequence). In DNA form, the CDR3 reads TGTGCCAGCAGCTTAGCTCCCCAGGGGGATGAGCAGTTCTTC. Translating gives CASSLAPQGDEQFF.

The chain recombines TRBV19 with TRBJ2-7; 7 nucleotides line up with TRBD1. With 3 bases clipped from V and 6 bases from J, the junction kept 5 bases outside the gene matches. The V gene's germline CDR1 is LNHDA and CDR2 SQIVND (reference sequence). CDR3 length: 13 residues. DNA of the CDR3: TGTGCCAGTAGTATTTCCGGGACAGCCGAGCAGTACTTC. Translation: CASSISGTAEQYF.